The text below deals with one TCR beta chain. Its antigen is unknown. There are no base qualities to consult, and no much larger clone falls within one base. The intended sense of this specimen's time point label: about 28 days (+/-7) after the second vaccine dose. AZD1222 recipients given second doses at about 4 weeks or at about 12 weeks were pooled, since spike-specific TCR depth and breadth were not found to differ between the two schedules. Samples from vaccinated people were obtained from the UK trials COV001 and COV002, which included a single-blind randomized controlled phase 2/3 trial of AZD1222 (ChAdOx1 nCoV-19) in healthy adults. Trial participant PBMC samples were collected at day 0 and day 28 after the second dose for TCRbeta chain sequencing. This sample is drawn from a study of T cell responses to AZD1222 COVID-19 vaccine (dated by TCRdb to about 2021). As for the study more broadly: TCR sequencing was performed for 233 trial participants, of whom about 200 were given two doses of AZD1222 and approximately 25 were given two doses of MenACWY control vaccine. Trial participants were enrolled by age into 18-55, 56-69 and 70-plus year subgroups, with roughly 160, 29 and 62 TCR-sequenced participants respectively. The paper as a whole reports these results and caveats: CD4 TCRs associated with the vaccine covered the entire spike protein, and the dominant responses were in regions 160-218 and 743-854. A significant rise in spike-specific TCR breadth and depth was observed after two AZD1222 doses relative to day 0 and relative to MenACWY recipients. Because no day 14 peak-response samples were available, the repertoires could be characterized only after the peak T cell response. Reportedly, close to half of the unique spike-specific TCRs recognized epitopes lying outside the regions that are mutated in the B.1.351 and B.1.1.7 variants. Conclusions about previously exposed vaccinees are limited, since just five to seven AZD1222 recipients were seropositive for SARS-CoV-2 at baseline. The 56-69-year group was small, and its depth increase did not reach significance, likely because of low power. Most participants were white British and females outnumbered males, and the authors suggested that clonal diversity may have been underestimated.

The CDR3 regions of human TCRbeta chains were analyzed by immunosequencing. The original pipeline was this. Repertoire TCRs were checked for matches against a reference library of SARS-CoV-2-specific TCRs that had been generated using the MIRA antigen-specificity platform. Breadth meant the fraction of unique TCRs that were SARS-CoV-2-associated, whereas depth meant the fraction of total T cells that were SARS-CoV-2-associated. Using the MIRA data, every spike-specific TCR was mapped to the spike region that the TCR reacted to and assigned to either a CD4 or a CD8 class. Log10-transformed breadth and depth values were compared by one-way ANOVA with Sidak's multiple comparisons tests. TCRdb mirrors the immuneACCESS table, restricted to in-frame sequences. Some clones are absent from its copies; in checked studies, under half trace to an unresolved V gene, and the reason for the others is unknown. D and trimming were read from the DNA, whereas the V and J calls and clone size are those reported in that table. Recorded for this sample are tens of thousands of clones; more than 75% of them occurred a single time. The ten largest clonotypes hold roughly an eighth of the sample.

CDR1 and CDR2 were assigned from the germline V gene as SGHTA and FQGNSA. V is cut back by 7 bases and J by 2 bases, with 6 bases in the junction unmatched. The CDR3 numbers 14 residues from cysteine through phenylalanine. Just CDR3 DNA is preserved here, 42 bases in frame from base 1. This sequence was found in an adult who received the AZD1222 COVID-19 vaccine. The sequence is built from TRBV7-2 and TRBJ2-5, and 8 bases in between align with TRBD1. Source: peripheral blood, taken 28 days after the second AZD1222 dose. The DNA sequence is TGTGCCAGCACCCTATGGACAGGGCAAGAGACCCAGTACTTC. This translates into CASTLWTGQETQYF.